The rows below give T cell receptor beta chains drawn from one sample of a study of cytomegalovirus exposure and HLA in healthy donors. Repertoires were generated with immunoSEQ multiplex PCR, while TCRdb's copy carries only in-frame clones and drops some. Of around 190,000 clones in the sample, around 79% were seen once. The sample comprised PBMCs. Receptors originate from a woman aged 40-49 years in good health and CMV-seronegative. Each CDR3 is given with its conserved first and last residue. Fields, in order: D gene, J gene, clone size, V gene, CDR3 protein, CDR3 DNA. The D gene is left open where the match is weak. Clone size appears in some rows only: once, few, many, or a class for an expanded clone.

NA | TRBJ2-3 | NA | TRBV5-6 | CASSLGGSSPDTQYF | TGTGCCAGCAGCTTGGGTGGGAGCTCCCCAGATACGCAGTATTTT
NA | TRBJ2-7 | NA | TRBV12-1 | CASSNRSGDFSHEQYF | TGTGCCAGCAGCAACCGTAGCGGGGATTTCTCCCACGAGCAGTACTTC
NA | TRBJ1-3 | few | TRBV9 | CASRQGNENTIYF | TGTGCCAGCAGGCAGGGGAATGAAAACACCATATATTTT
NA | TRBJ2-2 | NA | TRBV30 | CAWSWSNTGELFF | TGTGCCTGGAGTTGGAGTAACACCGGGGAGCTGTTTTTT
TRBD1 | TRBJ2-7 | NA | TRBV4-1 | CASSPTGAVAYEQYF | TGCGCCAGCAGCCCCACAGGGGCTGTCGCCTACGAGCAGTACTTC
NA | TRBJ1-4 | NA | TRBV6-1 | CASSGRGVPNEKLFF | TGTGCCAGCAGTGGTCGGGGGGTGCCTAATGAAAAACTGTTTTTT
TRBD2 | TRBJ2-1 | NA | TRBV7-9 | CASSTATGGPDEQFF | TGTGCCAGCAGCACCGCGACGGGAGGGCCCGATGAGCAGTTCTTC
TRBD1 | TRBJ1-2 | NA | TRBV5-1 | CASSPSGTGYGYTF | TGCGCCAGCAGCCCAAGCGGGACAGGCTATGGCTACACCTTC
NA | TRBJ1-5 | once | TRBV5-6 | CASSFGGLNQPQHF | TGTGCCAGCAGCTTCGGAGGGCTCAATCAGCCCCAGCATTTT
TRBD1 | TRBJ2-7 | NA | TRBV28 | CASSRTGKTYEQYF | TGTGCCAGCAGTAGGACAGGAAAGACCTACGAGCAGTACTTC
TRBD1 | TRBJ1-1 | NA | TRBV14 | CASSQVKGATEAFF | TGTGCCAGCAGCCAAGTAAAGGGGGCAACTGAAGCTTTCTTT
NA | TRBJ2-7 | NA | TRBV27 | CASSLTALFSYEQYF | TGTGCCAGCAGTTTGACAGCCCTATTTTCCTACGAGCAGTACTTC
TRBD2 | TRBJ2-5 | once | TRBV28 | CASNPGGVGIQETQYF | TGTGCCAGCAACCCGGGGGGTGTGGGAATCCAAGAGACCCAGTACTTC
TRBD1 | TRBJ1-2 | once | TRBV19 | CASSIPGQRTYGYTF | TGTGCCAGTAGTATCCCGGGACAGCGAACCTATGGCTACACCTTC
TRBD1 | TRBJ1-2 | few | TRBV6-5 | CASSYSDRPFGGYTF | TGTGCCAGCAGTTACTCGGACAGGCCTTTCGGGGGCTACACCTTC
NA | TRBJ2-7 | NA | TRBV19 | CASSNQPGDYEQYF | TGTGCCAGTAGTAACCAGCCGGGCGACTACGAGCAGTACTTC